The clone carrying this TCR beta chain appeared a single time. In the study's own analysis: Researchers report that nucleated cell counts were estimated from reference gene primer amplification. The method was immunoSEQ multiplex PCR; TCRdb's version includes in-frame clones alone and lacks a portion of them. V, J and clone size are taken as reported in that table, and D and trimming were inferred from the DNA itself. The table lists more than 95,000 clones, 84% of them singletons. This CDR3 contains 17 residues. Germline V gene sequence: CDR1 SGHRS, CDR2 YFSETQ. V was pared by 4 bases and J by 3 bases, with 12 bases of the junction left unmatched. These data are taken from a study of blood T cell repertoires in COVID-19. Study-wide context: There were acute and convalescent COVID-19 samples, and they came from the United States, Italy and Spain. Nucleic acid was either cDNA or gDNA, and it came from T cells, B-cell-depleted T cells, or PBMCs.

The sample consisted of peripheral blood. This sequence was found in a human donor in a cohort sampled during active or convalescent COVID-19. This chain joins TRBV5-1 and TRBJ1-1; 10 nucleotides match TRBD1. In DNA form, the CDR3 reads TGCGCCAGCAGCCCCCGGGCCGGGACAGGGGTCTACACTGAAGCTTTCTTT. Protein: CASSPRAGTGVYTEAFF.